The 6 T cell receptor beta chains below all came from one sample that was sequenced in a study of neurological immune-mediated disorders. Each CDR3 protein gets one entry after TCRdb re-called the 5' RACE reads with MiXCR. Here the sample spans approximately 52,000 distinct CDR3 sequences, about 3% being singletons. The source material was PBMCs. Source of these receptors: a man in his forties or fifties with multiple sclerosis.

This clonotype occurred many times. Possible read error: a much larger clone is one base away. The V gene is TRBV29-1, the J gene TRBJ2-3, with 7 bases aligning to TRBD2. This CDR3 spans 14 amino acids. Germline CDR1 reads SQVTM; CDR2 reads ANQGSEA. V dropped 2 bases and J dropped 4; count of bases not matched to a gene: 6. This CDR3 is CSVESSGIADTQYF. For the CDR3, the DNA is TGCAGCGTTGAATCCAGCGGGATCGCAGATACGCAGTATTTT.

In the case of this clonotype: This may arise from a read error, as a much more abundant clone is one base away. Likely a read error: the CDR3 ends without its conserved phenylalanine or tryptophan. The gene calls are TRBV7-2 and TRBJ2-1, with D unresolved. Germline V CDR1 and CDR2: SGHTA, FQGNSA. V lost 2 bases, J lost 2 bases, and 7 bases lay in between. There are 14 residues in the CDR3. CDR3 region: CASSLFGTYNEQFY. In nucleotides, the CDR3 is TGTGCCAGCAGCTTATTTGGGACCTACAATGAGCAGTTCTAC.

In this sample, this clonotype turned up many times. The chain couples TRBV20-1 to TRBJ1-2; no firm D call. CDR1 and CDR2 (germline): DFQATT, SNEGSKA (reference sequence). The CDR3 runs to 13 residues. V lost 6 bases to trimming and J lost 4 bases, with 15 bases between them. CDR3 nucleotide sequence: TGCAGTGCCCAAAAGCAGGCTCCCTATGGCTACACCTTC. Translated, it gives CSAQKQAPYGYTF.

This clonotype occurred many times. CDR3 bases: TGCGCCAGCAGCACCCGGGAAGCGAACACCGGGGAGCTGTTTTTT. This sequence encodes CASSTREANTGELFF. The chain employs TRBV5-1 and TRBJ2-2, with D perhaps matching TRBD2 (5 bases). Germline CDR1 is SGHRS and CDR2 is YFSETQ. The V end lost 4 bases, the J end lost 0 bases, and 10 bases lay between the germline ends. The CDR3 loop spans 15 amino acids. The full variable domain, with the rest looked up from reference TRBV5-1 and TRBJ2-2, is KAGVTQTPRYLIKTRGQQVTLSCSPISGHRSVSWYQQTPGQGLQFLFEYFSETQRNKGNFPGRFSGRQFSNSRSEMNVSTLELGDSALYLCASSTREANTGELFFGEGSRLTVL.

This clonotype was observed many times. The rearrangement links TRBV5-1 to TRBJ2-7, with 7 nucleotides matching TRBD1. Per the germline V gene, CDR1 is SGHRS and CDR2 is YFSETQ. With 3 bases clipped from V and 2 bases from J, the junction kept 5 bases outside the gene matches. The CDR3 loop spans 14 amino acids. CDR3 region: CASSWNRGTYEQYF. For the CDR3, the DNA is TGCGCCAGCAGCTGGAACAGGGGAACCTACGAGCAGTACTTC. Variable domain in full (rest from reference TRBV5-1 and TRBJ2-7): KAGVTQTPRYLIKTRGQQVTLSCSPISGHRSVSWYQQTPGQGLQFLFEYFSETQRNKGNFPGRFSGRQFSNSRSEMNVSTLELGDSALYLCASSWNRGTYEQYFGPGTRLTVT.

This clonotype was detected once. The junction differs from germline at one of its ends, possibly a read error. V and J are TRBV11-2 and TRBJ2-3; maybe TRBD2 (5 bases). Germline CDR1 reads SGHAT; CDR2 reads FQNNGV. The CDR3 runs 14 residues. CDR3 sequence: CDSSSDYSTDTQYF. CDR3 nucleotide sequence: TGTGACAGCAGCTCCGACTATAGCACAGATACGCAGTATTTT.